What follows are 7 T cell receptor beta chains derived from one specimen sequenced in a study of Ad26.COV2.S vaccination and SARS-CoV-2 variants. Specified treatment: approximately 18 received Ad26.COV2.S at low or high dose, single or two shots; roughly five received placebo; per-sample allocation not given. Sampling took place 63 days after the first vaccine or placebo injection. Measured with immunoSEQ multiplex PCR; TCRdb has only the in-frame clones, and not every one. The repertoire holds about 500,000 clones, with about 88% as singletons. Specimen: peripheral blood, collected in a trial of Ad26.COV2.S vaccine versus placebo. The source is a person between 18 and 65 years old who received the Ad26.COV2.S COVID-19 vaccine or a placebo.

The chain uses TRBV27 and TRBJ2-7, with D uncertain. This CDR3 spans 14 amino acids. Trimming pared 2 bases from V and 3 bases from J, leaving 11 bases between. CDR1 MNHEY and CDR2 SMNVEV come from the germline V gene (reference sequence). CDR3 sequence: CASSLDPAYYEQYF. CDR3 DNA sequence: TGTGCCAGCAGTTTAGACCCAGCTTACTACGAGCAGTACTTC.

The chain recombines TRBV4-1 with TRBJ2-2; 10 nucleotides line up with TRBD1. After removal of 2 bases from V and 0 bases from J, the junction contained 9 bases not matched to a gene. This CDR3 spans 19 amino acids. Germline V lookup: CDR1 MGHRA, CDR2 YSYEKL. The CDR3: CASSQTILGTGANTGELFF. CDR3 nucleotides: TGCGCCAGCAGCCAAACGATATTAGGGACAGGGGCGAACACCGGGGAGCTGTTTTTT.

This clone has a handful of counts. This CDR3 is also generated by other DNA sequences in the sample. This chain joins TRBV5-4 and TRBJ1-2; no clear D gene. This CDR3 spans 14 amino acids. Germline CDR1 SGHNT, CDR2 YYREEE (reference sequence). V lost 2 bases and J 0 bases, leaving 8 bases between the germline ends. CDR3 residues: CASSLNKANYGYTF. The CDR3 coding sequence is TGTGCCAGCAGCTTAAACAAAGCTAACTATGGCTACACCTTC.

V usage is TRBV18 and J usage is TRBJ1-5; TRBD1 agrees at 7 bases. The germline gives CDR1 KGHSH, CDR2 LQKENI. V gave up 8 bases and J gave up 4 bases; unmatched junction bases: 8. The CDR3 covers 14 residues. Written as DNA, the CDR3 is TGTGCCAGCACTGAACAGGGGCAGAATCAGCCCCAGCATTTT. This encodes CASTEQGQNQPQHF.

This clone showed up just a few times. This same CDR3 is encoded by further DNA sequences in the sample. The genes are TRBV5-1 and TRBJ1-2; 9 nucleotides align to TRBD1. The CDR3 runs 15 residues. V shed 0 bases, J shed 0 bases, and the junction held 0 bases outside the gene matches. Germline values: CDR1 SGHRS, CDR2 YFSETQ. The CDR3 here is CASSLGQGANYGYTF. The CDR3 coding sequence is TGCGCCAGCAGCTTGGGACAGGGGGCTAACTATGGCTACACCTTC.

The chain couples TRBV14 to TRBJ1-1; 7 nucleotides line up with TRBD1. This CDR3 contains 14 residues. Germline loops: CDR1 SGHDN, CDR2 FVKESK. The J segment lost 4 bases and the V segment lost 5 bases, leaving 7 bases of the junction unmatched. The CDR3: CASSNDRVGTEAFF. The CDR3 DNA sequence: TGTGCCAGCAGCAACGACAGGGTTGGCACTGAAGCTTTCTTT.

This clone appeared once. This chain links TRBV2 with TRBJ2-1; 12 bases fit TRBD2. CDR3 length: 16 amino acids. The germline V gene has CDR1 SNHLY and CDR2 FYNNEI. V trimming: 7 bases; J trimming: 0 bases; junction bases outside the gene matches: 4. The CDR3 DNA reads TGTGCCAGCACCTGGACTAGCGGGACCTCCTACAATGAGCAGTTCTTC. Translated, it gives CASTWTSGTSYNEQFF. Together with reference TRBV2 and TRBJ2-1, the CDR3 gives the full variable domain: EPEVTQTPSHQVTQMGQEVILRCVPISNHLYFYWYRQILGQKVEFLVSFYNNEISEKSEIFDDQFSVERPDGSNFTLKIRSTKLEDSAMYFCASTWTSGTSYNEQFFGPGTRLTVL.